The 15 T cell receptor beta chains presented below share a single source sample, sequenced in a study of blood T cell dynamics during melanoma immunotherapy. Measured with immunoSEQ multiplex PCR; TCRdb has only the in-frame clones, and not every one. The data contain about 11,000 clones, about four fifths of them singletons. Time point specified: week 3, after first cycle of checkpoint inhibitor. This specimen was blood, taken from a patient treated with checkpoint blockade. These receptors came from a human donor with melanoma.

The chain uses TRBV27 and TRBJ1-5; D gene unclear. Germline V CDR1 and CDR2: MNHEY, SMNVEV (reference sequence). The V end was cut by 6 bases, the J end by 6 bases, with 12 bases between. The CDR3 has 13 amino acids. The CDR3 spells CASSALRGQPQHF. For the CDR3, the DNA is TGTGCCAGCAGCGCCCTCCGGGGTCAGCCCCAGCATTTT.

The rearrangement links TRBV19 to TRBJ2-1; either TRBD1 or TRBD2 may supply D (5 bases each). V was clipped by 11 bases and J by 0 bases, with 11 bases between them. CDR1 and CDR2 (germline): LNHDA, SQIVND (reference sequence). CDR3 length: 13 residues. The CDR3 loop is CAASGSSYNEQFF. Here the CDR3 DNA reads TGTGCCGCCTCAGGGAGCTCCTACAATGAGCAGTTCTTC.

The chain combines TRBV5-1 with TRBJ1-1; D remains ambiguous. This CDR3 is 17 amino acids long. Germline assignment: CDR1 SGHRS and CDR2 YFSETQ. V was shortened by 4 bases and J by 0 bases, with 19 bases between the two germline ends. The CDR3, as DNA: TGCGCCAGCAGCCGCGAGCCCCTTGACGGTATGAACACTGAAGCTTTCTTT. Encoded protein: CASSREPLDGMNTEAFF.

This clone occurred a few times. The chain has TRBV2 and TRBJ1-1; possible D gene TRBD1, 5 bases. Germline CDR1 and CDR2: SNHLY and FYNNEI. The CDR3 length is 13 residues. The V gene lost 7 bases and the J gene lost 4 bases, with 13 bases spanning the gap. The CDR3 coding sequence is TGTGCCAGCACCCCAGGGTCGCGCACTGAAGCTTTCTTT. The encoded protein is CASTPGSRTEAFF.

The chain links TRBV6-6 to TRBJ1-1; D unclear. This CDR3 spans 12 amino acids. Germline lookup yields CDR1 MNHNY and CDR2 SVGAGI (reference sequence). The ends were cut back, 6 bases at V and 8 bases at J, with 13 bases in the middle. CDR3 loop: CASSLKTSEAFF. The CDR3 nucleotides read TGTGCCAGCAGCTTAAAGACCTCGGAAGCTTTCTTT.

The genes are TRBV5-6 and TRBJ1-2; D unclear. This CDR3 contains 14 residues. CDR1 SGHDT and CDR2 YYEEEE come from the germline V gene. V lost 1 base and J lost 6, with 13 bases in between. CDR3 in amino acids: CASSLREIRHGYTF. The CDR3 DNA reads as TGTGCCAGCAGCTTGAGAGAAATCCGTCATGGCTACACCTTC. Full variable domain (remainder filled in from reference TRBV5-6 and TRBJ1-2): DAGVTQSPTHLIKTRGQQVTLRCSPKSGHDTVSWYQQALGQGPQFIFQYYEEEERQRGNFPDRFSGHQFPNYSSELNVNALLLGDSALYLCASSLREIRHGYTFGSGTRLTVV.

The V gene is TRBV5-1, the J gene TRBJ1-3; D unresolved. The CDR3 runs 15 residues. Trimming cost V 0 bases and J 3 bases, with 10 bases left between them. Per germline, CDR1 SGHRS and CDR2 YFSETQ. CDR3 in DNA: TGCGCCAGCAGCTTGGACCTCAACTTTGGAAACACCATATATTTT. Translation: CASSLDLNFGNTIYF.

The rearrangement joins TRBV5-5 to TRBJ2-1, with unresolved D. The CDR3 totals 16 residues. V lost 0 bases to trimming and J lost 0 bases, with 10 bases between them. Germline CDR1 SGHKS, CDR2 YYEKEE (reference sequence). Here the CDR3 reads CASSLDGRSSYNEQFF. CDR3 DNA: TGTGCCAGCAGCTTGGATGGGCGCAGCTCCTACAATGAGCAGTTCTTC.

This sequence joins TRBV6-5 and TRBJ2-3; 9 positions match TRBD2. The CDR3 is 15 amino acids. V shed 5 bases, J shed 5 bases, and the junction held 8 bases outside the gene matches. Germline assignment: CDR1 MNHEY and CDR2 SVGAGI. DNA for the CDR3: TGTGCCAGCAGTCGCCAAGCGGGGGGCCTAGATACGCAGTATTTT. It encodes CASSRQAGGLDTQYF.

V and J are TRBV5-1 and TRBJ2-7; the match to TRBD1 covers 9 bases. Germline CDR1 and CDR2: SGHRS and YFSETQ. The V segment lost 4 bases and the J segment 2 bases; nucleotides outside the gene matches: 7. The CDR3 covers 15 residues. CDR3 sequence reads: CASSEGTGYTYEQYV. CDR3 in DNA: TGCGCCAGCAGCGAAGGGACAGGGTATACCTACGAGCAGTACGTC.

This clone has a single count. The J gene is TRBJ2-1, the V gene TRBV7-3; 10 bases match TRBD1. The length of the CDR3 is 16 residues. In germline, CDR1 is SGHTA, CDR2 FQGTGA. Trimming cost V 1 base and J 0 bases; bases outside gene matches: 0. Written as DNA, the CDR3 is TGTGCCAGCAGCTTAAGGGACAGGGGCTCCTACAATGAGCAGTTCTTC. Translated, it gives CASSLRDRGSYNEQFF. Using reference TRBV7-3 and TRBJ2-1 for the parts outside the CDR3, the full variable domain is GAGVSQTPSNKVTEKGKYVELRCDPISGHTALYWYRQSLGQGPEFLIYFQGTGAADDSGLPNDRFFAVRPEGSVSTLKIQRTERGDSAVYLCASSLRDRGSYNEQFFGPGTRLTVL.

V is TRBV11-2 and J is TRBJ1-2; no firm D call. The CDR3 runs 15 residues. Trimming stripped 1 base from V and 2 bases from J, with 11 bases between. Looked up from germline, CDR1 is SGHAT and CDR2 is FQNNGV. CDR3 in amino acids: CASSLVKGWNYGYTF. The CDR3 DNA reads as TGTGCCAGCAGCTTAGTTAAGGGCTGGAACTATGGCTACACCTTC.

V usage is TRBV2 and J usage is TRBJ2-3; D unresolved. With 1 base removed from V and 5 bases from J, the gap between germline ends came to 10 bases. CDR1 is SNHLY, CDR2 FYNNEI, per germline. The CDR3 covers 14 residues. In DNA, the CDR3 is TGTGCCAGCAGTGAAGGACCCCGAGGAGATACGCAGTATTTT. Its translation: CASSEGPRGDTQYF.

This chain links TRBV23-1 with TRBJ2-7; a weak D match, TRBD1 (6 bases). TRBV23-1 is noted as an ORF with a role that remains uncertain. This CDR3 contains 16 residues. Trimming took off 4 bases at V and 0 bases at J, with 16 bases between the two ends. The CDR3 spells CASSPTTGRNSYEQYV. CDR3 sequence (DNA): TGCGCCAGCAGTCCGACGACAGGTCGGAACTCCTACGAGCAGTACGTC.

The chain combines TRBV5-1 with TRBJ2-2, with TRBD1 identical over 9 bases. The germline gives CDR1 SGHRS, CDR2 YFSETQ. This CDR3 spans 16 amino acids. The V gene end was trimmed by 0 bases and the J gene end by 3 bases; junction bases not matched to a gene: 3. CDR3 sequence (DNA): TGCGCCAGCAGCTTGGGAGGGACAGGGCACACCGGGGAGCTGTTTTTT. Residues: CASSLGGTGHTGELFF.